The 3 T cell receptor beta chains in this list originate from one sample, sequenced in a study of cytomegalovirus exposure and HLA in healthy donors. The PCR contained 60 Vbeta and 13 Jbeta primers. The assay was immunoSEQ multiplex PCR, and TCRdb's table has in-frame clones only and misses some. The sample has 150,000 to 200,000 clones; 80% are singletons. Sequences were obtained from PBMCs. These receptors all stem from a human donor in good health.

The rearrangement joins TRBV4-3 to TRBJ1-1; the D is unclear. The CDR3 contains 15 residues. Trimming took 0 bases from V and 1 from J, leaving 9 bases between them. Looked up from germline, CDR1 is LGHNA and CDR2 is YSLEER. The CDR3 region is CASSQEWAGNTEAFF. CDR3 nucleotide sequence: TGCGCCAGCAGCCAAGAGTGGGCGGGGAACACTGAAGCTTTCTTT.

The chain recombines TRBV5-1 with TRBJ2-3; 8 bases line up with TRBD2. This CDR3 has 14 residues. V dropped 4 bases and J dropped 3; count of bases not matched to a gene: 4. In germline, CDR1 is SGHRS, CDR2 YFSETQ. The CDR3 loop reads CASSPGGDTDTQYF. In nucleotides, the CDR3 is TGCGCCAGCAGCCCGGGGGGGGATACAGATACGCAGTATTTT. Full variable domain (rest looked up from reference TRBV5-1 and TRBJ2-3): KAGVTQTPRYLIKTRGQQVTLSCSPISGHRSVSWYQQTPGQGLQFLFEYFSETQRNKGNFPGRFSGRQFSNSRSEMNVSTLELGDSALYLCASSPGGDTDTQYFGPGTRLTVL.

J is TRBJ1-4 and V is TRBV6-1; 7 nucleotides agree with TRBD1. With 5 bases clipped from V and 6 bases from J, the junction kept 9 bases outside the gene matches. Germline CDR1 and CDR2: MNHNS and SASEGT. The CDR3 is 15 residues long. The CDR3 loop reads CASSRQQGFDEKLFF. The CDR3 DNA is TGTGCCAGCAGTCGCCAACAGGGGTTTGATGAAAAACTGTTTTTT.